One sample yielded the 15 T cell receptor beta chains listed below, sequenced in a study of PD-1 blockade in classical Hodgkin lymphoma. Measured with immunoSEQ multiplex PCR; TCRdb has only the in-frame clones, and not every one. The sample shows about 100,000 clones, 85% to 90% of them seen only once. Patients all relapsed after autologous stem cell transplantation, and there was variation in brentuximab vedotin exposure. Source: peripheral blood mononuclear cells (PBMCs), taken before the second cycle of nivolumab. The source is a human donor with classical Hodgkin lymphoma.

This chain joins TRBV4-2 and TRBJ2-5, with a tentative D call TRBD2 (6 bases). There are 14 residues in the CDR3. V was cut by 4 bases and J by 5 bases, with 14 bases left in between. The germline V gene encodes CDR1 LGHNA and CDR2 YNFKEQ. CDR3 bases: TGTGCCAGCAGCCGTGGCAATCGGGGGGAGACCCAGTACTTC. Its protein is CASSRGNRGETQYF.

The CDR3 DNA is TGTGCCATCAGTGAGTTTTTTAGCTTTCGAGCTAGCACAGATACGCAGTATTTT. This encodes CAISEFFSFRASTDTQYF. The chain combines TRBV10-3 with TRBJ2-3; D unresolved. The germline V gene encodes CDR1 ENHRY and CDR2 SYGVKD. Trimming stripped 1 base from V and 0 bases from J, with 17 bases between. The CDR3 runs 18 residues.

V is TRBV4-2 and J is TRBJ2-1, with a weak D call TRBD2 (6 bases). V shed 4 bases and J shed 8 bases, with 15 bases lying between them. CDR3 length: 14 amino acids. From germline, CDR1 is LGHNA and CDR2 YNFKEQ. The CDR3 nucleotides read TGTGCCAGCAGCCCCAACCGACTAGTACATGAGCAGTTCTTC. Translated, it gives CASSPNRLVHEQFF.

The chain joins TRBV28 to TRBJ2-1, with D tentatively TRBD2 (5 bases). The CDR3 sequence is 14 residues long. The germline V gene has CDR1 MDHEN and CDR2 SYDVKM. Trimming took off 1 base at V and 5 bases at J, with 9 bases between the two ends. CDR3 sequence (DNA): TGTGCCAGCAGTTTATACTCGGGAAACAATGAGCAGTTCTTC. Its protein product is CASSLYSGNNEQFF. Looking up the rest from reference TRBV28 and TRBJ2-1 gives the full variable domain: DVKVTQSSRYLVKRTGEKVFLECVQDMDHENMFWYRQDPGLGLRLIYFSYDVKMKEKGDIPEGYSVSREKKERFSLILESASTNQTSMYLCASSLYSGNNEQFFGPGTRLTVL.

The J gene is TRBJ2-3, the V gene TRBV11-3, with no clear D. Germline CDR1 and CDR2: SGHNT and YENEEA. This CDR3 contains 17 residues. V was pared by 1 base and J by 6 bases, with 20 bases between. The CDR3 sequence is CASSLGATLTDTDTQYF. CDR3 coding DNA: TGTGCCAGCAGCTTAGGAGCGACCCTGACCGACACGGATACGCAGTATTTT.

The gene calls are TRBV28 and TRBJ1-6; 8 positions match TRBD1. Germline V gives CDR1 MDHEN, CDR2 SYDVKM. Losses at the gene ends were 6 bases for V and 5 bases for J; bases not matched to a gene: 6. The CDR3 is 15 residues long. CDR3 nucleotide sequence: TGTGCCAGCAGCACCTCGACAGGGGATAATTCACCCCTCCACTTT. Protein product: CASSTSTGDNSPLHF.

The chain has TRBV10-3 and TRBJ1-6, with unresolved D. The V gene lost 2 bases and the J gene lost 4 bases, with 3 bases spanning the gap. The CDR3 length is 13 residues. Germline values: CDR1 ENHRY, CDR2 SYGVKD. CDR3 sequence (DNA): TGTGCCATCAGTGAGATGTATAATTCACCCCTCCACTTT. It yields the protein CAISEMYNSPLHF.

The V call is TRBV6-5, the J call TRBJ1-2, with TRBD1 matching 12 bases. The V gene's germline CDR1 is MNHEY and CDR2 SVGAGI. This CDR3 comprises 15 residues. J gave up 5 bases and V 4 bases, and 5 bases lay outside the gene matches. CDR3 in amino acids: CASSSGQGALYGYTF. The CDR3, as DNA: TGTGCCAGCAGTTCGGGACAGGGGGCGCTTTATGGCTACACCTTC.

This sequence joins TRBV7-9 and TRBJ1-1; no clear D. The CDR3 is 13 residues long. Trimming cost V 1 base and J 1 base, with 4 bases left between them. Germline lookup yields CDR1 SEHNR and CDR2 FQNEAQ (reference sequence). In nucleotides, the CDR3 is TGTGCCAGCAGCTTAGTTAGGAACACTGAAGCTTTCTTT. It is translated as CASSLVRNTEAFF.

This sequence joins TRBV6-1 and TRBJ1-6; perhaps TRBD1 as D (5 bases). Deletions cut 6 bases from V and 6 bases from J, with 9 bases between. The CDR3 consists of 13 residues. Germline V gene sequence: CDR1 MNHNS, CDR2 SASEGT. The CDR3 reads CASSRAINSPLHF. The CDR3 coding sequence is TGTGCCAGCAGCAGGGCTATTAATTCACCCCTCCACTTT.

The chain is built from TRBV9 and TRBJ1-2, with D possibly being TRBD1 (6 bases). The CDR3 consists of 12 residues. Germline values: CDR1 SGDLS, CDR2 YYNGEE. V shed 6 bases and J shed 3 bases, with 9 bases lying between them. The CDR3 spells CASNRQDYGYTF. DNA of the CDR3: TGTGCCAGCAACCGACAGGACTATGGCTACACCTTC.

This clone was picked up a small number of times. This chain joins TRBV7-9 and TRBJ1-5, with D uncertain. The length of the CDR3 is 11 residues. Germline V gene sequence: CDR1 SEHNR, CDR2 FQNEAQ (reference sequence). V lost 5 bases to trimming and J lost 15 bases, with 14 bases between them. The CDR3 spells CASSPGLGLHF. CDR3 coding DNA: TGTGCCAGCAGCCCGGGCTTAGGGTTGCATTTT. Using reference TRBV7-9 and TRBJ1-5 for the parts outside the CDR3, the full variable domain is DTGVSQNPRHKITKRGQNVTFRCDPISEHNRLYWYRQTLGQGPEFLTYFQNEAQLEKSRLLSDRFSAERPKGSFSTLEIQRTEQGDSAMYLCASSPGLGLHFGDGTRLSIL.

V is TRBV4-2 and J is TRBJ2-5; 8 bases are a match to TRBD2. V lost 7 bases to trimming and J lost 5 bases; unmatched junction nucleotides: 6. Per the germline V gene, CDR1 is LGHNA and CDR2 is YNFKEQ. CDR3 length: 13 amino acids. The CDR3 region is CASKASGGETQYF. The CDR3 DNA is TGTGCCAGCAAAGCCTCGGGAGGGGAGACCCAGTACTTC.

The CDR3 DNA sequence: TGTGCCAGCACCCCGAACAGGGGGAACACCGGGGAGCTGTTTTTT. Translated, it gives CASTPNRGNTGELFF. This chain links TRBV11-3 with TRBJ2-2; 7 bases are shared with TRBD1. J lost 1 base, V lost 7 bases, and 6 bases had no gene match. Germline loops: CDR1 SGHNT, CDR2 YENEEA. CDR3 length: 15 amino acids.

The CDR3 loop reads CASSHGVNTQYF. CDR3 in DNA: TGTGCCAGCAGCCACGGGGTGAATACGCAGTATTTT. This rearrangement joins TRBV27 to TRBJ2-3; TRBD2 is a possible D gene (5 bases). Trimming shortened V by 6 bases and J by 7 bases, and 11 bases separated the two germline ends. The CDR3 is 12 amino acids. Germline CDR1 reads MNHEY; CDR2 reads SMNVEV (reference sequence).